The 30 T cell receptor beta chains below come from one sample, sequenced in a study of T cells after yellow fever vaccination. TCRdb redid the calling of the 5' RACE reads with MiXCR, one entry per CDR3 protein. The sample includes hundreds of thousands of distinct CDR3 sequences, around 12% of them seen just once. This specimen consisted of PBMCs, obtained on the day of the yellow fever booster vaccination. These receptors were obtained from a man younger than 45 who received the YFV17D yellow fever vaccine.

This clonotype appeared a few times. The CDR3, as DNA: TGTGCCAGCAGTCAACGGACAGGGAACTATGGCTACACCTTC. Its translation: CASSQRTGNYGYTF. The gene calls are TRBV6-2 or TRBV6-3 and TRBJ1-2; 8 nucleotides match TRBD1. The CDR3 consists of 14 residues. Germline CDR1 is MNHEY and CDR2 is SVGEGT. V lost 5 bases to trimming and J lost 2 bases; unmatched junction nucleotides: 4.

This chain connects TRBV6-2 or TRBV6-3 to TRBJ1-2, with D perhaps matching TRBD1 (6 bases). The CDR3 length is 12 residues. The germline V gene has CDR1 MNHEY and CDR2 SVGEGT. Trimming left V 5 bases short and J 12 bases short, with 16 bases between. CDR3 sequence reads: CASSGGPLSDTF. DNA for the CDR3: TGTGCCAGCAGTGGGGGCCCTCTATCCGACACCTTC.

This clonotype has a count of ten or more. V usage is TRBV20-1 and J usage is TRBJ2-7, with 11 bases matching TRBD2. Germline trimming cut 5 bases from V and 6 bases from J; bases unmatched to any gene: 9. This CDR3 is 14 amino acids long. The germline gives CDR1 DFQATT, CDR2 SNEGSKA (reference sequence). In DNA, the CDR3 is TGCAGTGCTCAGGGTATTAGCGGGAGGGCCGAGCAGTACTTC. Its protein is CSAQGISGRAEQYF.

J is TRBJ2-5 and V is TRBV7-8; weak D call: TRBD2 (6 bases). Trimming stripped 5 bases from V and 5 bases from J, with 12 bases between. From germline, CDR1 is SGHVS and CDR2 FQNEAQ. The CDR3 loop spans 13 amino acids. The DNA of the CDR3 is TGTGCCAGCAGCCATGGGGGGAGGGAGACCCAGTACTTC. Its translation: CASSHGGRETQYF.

This clonotype was observed a handful of times. The J gene is TRBJ1-1, the V gene TRBV7-3; TRBD1 might be the D (5 bases). The CDR3 is made up of 15 amino acids. The ends were cut back, 1 base at V and 3 bases at J, with 12 bases in the middle. The V gene's germline CDR1 is SGHTA and CDR2 FQGTGA. Written as DNA, the CDR3 is TGTGCCAGCAGCTTAAACCGGGGGTCCGACACTGAAGCTTTCTTT. Translation gives CASSLNRGSDTEAFF.

The table lists this clonotype with a few counts. V gene TRBV7-2 combines with J gene TRBJ2-5, with TRBD2 matching over 8 bases. Germline CDR1 and CDR2: SGHTA and FQGNSA. The CDR3 runs 15 residues. J was trimmed by 7 bases and V by 5 bases; bases with no gene match: 12. CDR3 region: CASSPRTSPMGTQYF. DNA of the CDR3: TGTGCCAGCAGCCCCAGGACTAGCCCCATGGGGACCCAGTACTTC.

The chain has TRBV7-9 and TRBJ2-2, with 7 bases lining up with TRBD1. Germline V gives CDR1 SEHNR, CDR2 FQNEAQ (reference sequence). The CDR3 extends over 15 amino acids. J lost 5 bases, V lost 5 bases, and 8 bases had no gene match. The CDR3 nucleotides are TGTGCCAGCAGCAAACGACAGGGCTATACCGGGGAGCTGTTTTTT. It translates to CASSKRQGYTGELFF.

The chain couples TRBV4-3 to TRBJ1-5; a weak D match, TRBD1 (6 bases). The V end was cut by 2 bases, the J end by 5 bases, with 10 bases between. This CDR3 is 14 amino acids long. The V gene's germline CDR1 is LGHNA and CDR2 YSLEER. The CDR3 sequence: CASSQKRGDQPQHF. In nucleotides, the CDR3 is TGCGCCAGCAGCCAAAAGAGGGGGGATCAGCCCCAGCATTTT.

This clonotype was picked up a small number of times. Here the CDR3 reads CSVGADTQYF. CDR3 coding DNA: TGCAGCGTTGGCGCAGATACGCAGTATTTT. The rearrangement links TRBV29-1 to TRBJ2-3, with D uncertain. Trimming took 4 bases from V and 4 from J, leaving 3 bases between them. The germline CDR1 and CDR2 sequences are SQVTM and ANQGSEA. This CDR3 spans 10 amino acids.

This clonotype was picked up a small number of times. This chain connects TRBV12-3 or TRBV12-4 to TRBJ1-4; 9 nucleotides agree with TRBD1. After removal of 7 bases from V and 7 bases from J, the junction contained 7 bases not matched to a gene. This CDR3 region has 14 residues. The CDR3 DNA sequence: TGTGCCAGCACCATGACAGGGGGAAGTGAAAAACTGTTTTTT. This translates into CASTMTGGSEKLFF.

This chain connects TRBV29-1 to TRBJ2-7; unclear D gene. The CDR3 loop spans 14 amino acids. Germline CDR1 SQVTM, CDR2 ANQGSEA. Trimming removed 0 bases at V and 0 bases at J, with 9 bases between. CDR3: CSVEDRRLSYEQYF. The CDR3 DNA reads TGCAGCGTTGAAGATCGACGTCTCTCCTACGAGCAGTACTTC.

The CDR3 reads CASSGGTAPSYEQYF. The CDR3 DNA is TGTGCCAGCAGCGGGGGGACTGCCCCATCCTACGAGCAGTACTTC. This sequence joins TRBV9 and TRBJ2-7, with TRBD2 as a possible D gene (6 bases). Germline V lookup: CDR1 SGDLS, CDR2 YYNGEE. V shed 3 bases and J shed 1 base, with 14 bases lying between them. CDR3 length: 15 amino acids. The full variable domain, its missing parts supplied by reference TRBV9 and TRBJ2-7, is DSGVTQTPKHLITATGQRVTLRCSPRSGDLSVYWYQQSLDQGLQFLIQYYNGEERAKGNILERFSAQQFPDLHSELNLSSLELGDSALYFCASSGGTAPSYEQYFGPGTRLTVT.

This clonotype was seen a handful of times. This chain links TRBV20-1 with TRBJ1-4, with D unclear. The CDR3 runs 12 residues. Germline lookup yields CDR1 DFQATT and CDR2 SNEGSKA (reference sequence). V was pared by 3 bases and J by 4 bases, with 6 bases between. Here the CDR3 DNA reads TGCAGTGCTAGGGCCCTTAATGAAAAACTGTTTTTT. This gives the protein CSARALNEKLFF.

This clonotype was recorded many times. V gene TRBV4-3 combines with J gene TRBJ2-1; 7 positions agree with TRBD1. V shed 1 base and J 4 bases; nucleotides not matched to a gene: 10. Germline CDR1 LGHNA, CDR2 YSLEER. The CDR3 totals 17 residues. The DNA for the CDR3 is TGCGCCAGCAGCCAAGGGGCCTCCGGGACAGTATACAATGAGCAGTTCTTC. This gives the protein CASSQGASGTVYNEQFF.

The rearrangement joins TRBV19 to TRBJ1-1; 11 positions match TRBD1. The CDR3 is made up of 17 amino acids. CDR1 LNHDA and CDR2 SQIVND come from the germline V gene (reference sequence). V lost 4 bases and J lost 0; bases outside the gene matches: 7. The CDR3 region is CASSTGRTGGLNTEAFF. The CDR3, as DNA: TGTGCCAGTAGTACCGGGAGGACAGGGGGCCTGAACACTGAAGCTTTCTTT.

This chain joins TRBV4-1 and TRBJ1-5; D uncertain. Germline-derived CDR1 and CDR2 are MGHRA and YSYEKL. The CDR3 has 18 amino acids. Trimming stripped 6 bases from V and 1 base from J, with 22 bases between. The DNA for the CDR3 is TGCGCCAGCAGAACCCCACAGAGAGCAACAGAGAGCAATCAGCCCCAGCATTTT. Its translation: CASRTPQRATESNQPQHF.

This chain joins TRBV6-1 and TRBJ2-7; D is possibly TRBD1 or TRBD2 (7 bases each). Between the trimmed V and J ends, which lost 6 bases and 4 bases, there was a span of 19 bases. This CDR3 spans 15 amino acids. Germline CDR1 and CDR2: MNHNS and SASEGT. CDR3 in DNA: TGTGCCAGCAGAACCCCCAGGCAGGGGGGGTACGAGCAGTACTTC. Translation gives CASRTPRQGGYEQYF.

J is TRBJ2-1 and V is TRBV30, with TRBD2 identical over 13 bases. Germline trimming cut 4 bases from V and 7 bases from J; bases unmatched to any gene: 10. Germline lookup yields CDR1 GTSNPN and CDR2 SVGIG (reference sequence). The CDR3 extends over 16 amino acids. CDR3 residues: CAWKNTGLAGVNEQFF. The CDR3 nucleotides read TGTGCCTGGAAAAACACAGGACTAGCGGGAGTAAATGAGCAGTTCTTC.

The J gene is TRBJ1-1, the V gene TRBV7-8; TRBD1 is a possible D gene (5 bases). The CDR3 length is 14 residues. With 3 bases removed from V and 1 base from J, the gap between germline ends came to 9 bases. The germline V gene has CDR1 SGHVS and CDR2 FQNEAQ. CDR3 sequence: CASSFGAGNTEAFF. The DNA for the CDR3 is TGTGCCAGCAGCTTTGGGGCCGGGAACACTGAAGCTTTCTTT.

This clonotype was picked up a small number of times. The V and J genes are TRBV5-1 and TRBJ2-7; D might be TRBD2 (5 bases). Trimming cost V 7 bases and J 0 bases, with 17 bases left between them. The CDR3 runs 15 residues. Germline assignment: CDR1 SGHRS and CDR2 YFSETQ. This CDR3 is CASSNGDRVSYEQYF. CDR3 nucleotides: TGCGCCAGCTCGAACGGGGATAGGGTCTCCTACGAGCAGTACTTC.

The rearrangement joins TRBV4-2 to TRBJ2-5; 9 bases are shared with TRBD2. Germline values: CDR1 LGHNA, CDR2 YNFKEQ. The CDR3 loop spans 16 amino acids. The junction had 10 bases not matched to a gene; V was cut back by 3 bases and J by 5 bases. CDR3 in amino acids: CASSQDIAGVGETQYF. The CDR3 bases are TGTGCCAGCAGCCAGGATATAGCGGGAGTGGGGGAGACCCAGTACTTC.

This clonotype was found a few times. The V call is TRBV6-1, the J call TRBJ2-6; possibly TRBD1 or TRBD2 for D (5 bases each). The length of the CDR3 is 18 residues. The germline gives CDR1 MNHNS, CDR2 SASEGT. V shed 8 bases and J shed 0 bases, with 20 bases lying between them. The chain's CDR3 is CASAKTGTGTSGANVLTF. CDR3 DNA: TGTGCCAGCGCAAAAACCGGGACGGGGACCTCTGGGGCCAACGTCCTGACTTTC.

The genes are TRBV7-6 and TRBJ1-4, with TRBD1 matching over 7 bases. The CDR3 is 14 residues long. Per germline, CDR1 SGHVS and CDR2 FNYEAQ. The trim removed 11 bases at V and 5 bases at J, leaving 11 bases unmatched. In DNA, the CDR3 is TGTGCCTGTACGTCTAGGGGGCAAAATGAAAAACTGTTTTTT. It yields the protein CACTSRGQNEKLFF.

The chain recombines TRBV6-1 with TRBJ2-2; tentative D call: TRBD2 (5 bases). V was clipped by 6 bases and J by 6 bases, with 11 bases between them. Germline V gene lookup returns CDR1 MNHNS and CDR2 SASEGT. This CDR3 has 13 amino acids. CDR3 bases: TGTGCCAGCAGACGCGGGCAGGCCGGGGAGCTGTTTTTT. It codes for CASRRGQAGELFF.

This clonotype was detected a few times. The J gene is TRBJ2-1, the V gene TRBV6-2 or TRBV6-3; either TRBD1 or TRBD2 may supply D (5 bases each). V was pared by 2 bases and J by 10 bases, with 9 bases between. Germline V gives CDR1 MNHEY, CDR2 SVGEGT. This CDR3 has 12 residues. The CDR3 bases are TGTGCCAGCAGTTACGATGAGGGGGAGCAGTTCTTC. This encodes CASSYDEGEQFF.

This clonotype was seen a few times. The chain joins TRBV6-1 to TRBJ2-5; D unclear. The CDR3 length is 14 residues. Trimming stripped 5 bases from V and 2 bases from J, with 12 bases between. The V gene's germline CDR1 is MNHNS and CDR2 SASEGT. CDR3 DNA: TGTGCCAGCAGTCAGGCGGAAGGACAAGAGACCCAGTACTTC. Amino acid sequence: CASSQAEGQETQYF.

This clonotype was observed a single time. This sequence joins TRBV19 and TRBJ2-1, with 7 bases fitting TRBD1. This CDR3 region has 15 residues. The J segment lost 0 bases and the V segment lost 10 bases, leaving 9 bases of the junction unmatched. Germline V gene sequence: CDR1 LNHDA, CDR2 SQIVND (reference sequence). This CDR3 is CATGQDLPSYNEQFF. The CDR3 DNA reads as TGTGCCACTGGACAGGATCTTCCCTCCTACAATGAGCAGTTCTTC.

The chain has TRBV5-1 and TRBJ2-1; 8 bases fit TRBD1. Germline assignment: CDR1 SGHRS and CDR2 YFSETQ. The CDR3 sequence is 15 residues long. V trimming: 7 bases; J trimming: 4 bases; junction bases outside the gene matches: 10. This chain's CDR3 is CASVPGQGSYNEQFF. DNA of the CDR3: TGCGCCAGCGTCCCCGGACAGGGCAGTTACAATGAGCAGTTCTTC.

This clonotype has only a few counts. The gene calls are TRBV12-3 or TRBV12-4 and TRBJ2-2; 9 nucleotides align to TRBD1. CDR3 length: 14 amino acids. V was clipped by 5 bases and J by 7 bases; unmatched bases: 5. This CDR3 is CASSGTGQNGELFF. The CDR3 DNA reads TGTGCCAGCAGTGGGACAGGGCAAAACGGGGAGCTGTTTTTT.

The chain couples TRBV6-5 to TRBJ2-7; perhaps TRBD1 as D (5 bases). The CDR3 is 15 amino acids. V gave up 3 bases and J gave up 2 bases, with 14 bases separating them. Germline loops: CDR1 MNHEY, CDR2 SVGAGI. The CDR3 coding sequence is TGTGCCAGCAGTTATAAGAGGACATCACCCTACGAGCAGTACTTC. It yields the protein CASSYKRTSPYEQYF.